This is a list of T cell receptor beta chains from one sample in a study of cytomegalovirus exposure and HLA in healthy donors. Clones were read by immunoSEQ multiplex PCR, and TCRdb kept only the in-frame ones, dropping some. The repertoire holds approximately 200,000 clones, with about four fifths as singletons. Source material: PBMCs. All receptors derive from a boy aged 5-17 years in good health and CMV-seronegative. CDR3s include the opening cysteine and the closing phenylalanine or tryptophan. The D gene is left open where the match is weak. Expanded clones are given a class, and other clones once, few, many or no size at all.

D,V,J,size,CDR3,DNA
.,TRBV5-4,TRBJ1-2,.,CASSLVGASGGYTF,TGTGCCAGCAGCTTGGTGGGGGCGTCTGGAGGCTACACCTTC
.,TRBV29-1,TRBJ1-2,.,CSVEDRSVKYGYTF,TGCAGCGTTGAAGATCGGTCCGTTAAATATGGCTACACCTTC
.,TRBV5-6,TRBJ2-2,.,CASTGLLTGELFF,TGTGCCAGCACGGGTTTGCTAACCGGGGAGCTGTTTTTT
.,TRBV21-1,TRBJ2-7,.,CASSKQTPGQGGSYF,TGTGCCAGCAGCAAGCAGACTCCGGGACAGGGTGGATCGTACTTC
.,TRBV28,TRBJ1-1,.,CASSPRQVIMNTEAFF,TGTGCCAGCAGTCCGAGACAGGTAATCATGAACACTGAAGCTTTCTTT
.,TRBV27,TRBJ2-3,.,CASSLGQNTQYF,TGTGCCAGCAGTCTCGGACAAAATACGCAGTATTTT
.,TRBV7-2,TRBJ1-4,.,CASSFGVLDEKLFF,TGTGCCAGCAGCTTCGGGGTCCTTGATGAAAAACTGTTTTTT
TRBD1,TRBV18,TRBJ1-6,.,CASSPYRGQDSPLHF,TGTGCCAGCTCACCATACAGGGGGCAGGACTCACCCCTCCACTTT
.,TRBV11-2,TRBJ2-1,.,CASSFLPTANEQFF,TGTGCCAGCAGCTTTCTTCCCACAGCCAATGAGCAGTTCTTC
.,TRBV29-1,TRBJ2-3,few,CSATGSTDTQYF,TGCAGCGCCACAGGGAGCACAGATACGCAGTATTTT
.,TRBV30,TRBJ1-2,.,CAWSVQIFPGSRFSGDTF,TGTGCCTGGAGTGTACAGATTTTTCCGGGGTCTAGGTTTTCTGGAGACACCTTC
.,TRBV7-8,TRBJ2-7,.,CASSRGRLEQYF,TGTGCCAGCAGCAGAGGCCGCCTTGAGCAGTACTTC
TRBD2,TRBV27,TRBJ2-3,.,CASNTRADRLAGITDTQYF,TGTGCCAGCAATACCCGAGCCGATCGACTAGCGGGAATCACAGATACGCAGTATTTT
TRBD2,TRBV5-1,TRBJ2-1,.,CASSRLAGESSYNEQFF,TGCGCCAGCAGCCGACTAGCGGGAGAGAGCTCCTACAATGAGCAGTTCTTC
.,TRBV5-1,TRBJ2-4,.,CASSYLGGEGNIQYF,TGCGCCAGCAGTTATCTCGGGGGAGAGGGGAACATTCAGTACTTC
.,TRBV28,TRBJ2-3,.,CASSSAGFTDTQYF,TGTGCCAGCAGCTCAGCGGGCTTCACAGATACGCAGTATTTT
TRBD1,TRBV7-9,TRBJ2-5,.,CASSQQGYGVETQYF,TGTGCCAGCAGCCAACAGGGGTACGGTGTAGAGACCCAGTACTTC
TRBD1,TRBV30,TRBJ1-1,once,CAWRIRGVAEAFF,TGTGCCTGGAGAATCAGGGGGGTCGCTGAAGCTTTCTTT
.,TRBV6-5,TRBJ1-1,.,CASSYKNTEAFF,TGTGCCAGCAGTTATAAAAACACTGAAGCTTTCTTT
TRBD2,TRBV7-3,TRBJ2-2,.,CASSLKRLAGAGDTGELFF,TGTGCCAGCAGCTTAAAGCGGCTAGCGGGGGCCGGAGACACCGGGGAGCTGTTTTTT
.,TRBV30,TRBJ1-1,.,CAWSVGSEAFF,TGTGCCTGGAGCGTCGGGTCTGAAGCTTTCTTT
TRBD1,TRBV6-1,TRBJ1-2,.,CASSEWTGANYGYTF,TGTGCCAGCAGTGAGTGGACAGGTGCTAACTATGGCTACACCTTC
TRBD1,TRBV20-1,TRBJ2-1,.,CSATERGRHFF,TGCAGTGCTACGGAGAGGGGGCGCCATTTCTTC
.,TRBV9,TRBJ2-7,.,CASSVDPTGTYEQYF,TGTGCCAGCAGCGTAGACCCAACAGGGACATACGAGCAGTACTTC
.,TRBV6-5,TRBJ1-6,.,CASSWGDAYTNSPLHF,TGTGCCAGCAGTTGGGGGGACGCCTACACTAATTCACCCCTCCACTTT
.,TRBV11-2,TRBJ1-2,few,CASSSKRIPPGGEYGYTF,TGTGCCAGCAGCTCAAAACGTATACCCCCGGGGGGTGAATATGGCTACACCTTC
.,TRBV7-9,TRBJ2-3,once,CASSFIRDTDTQYF,TGTGCCAGCAGCTTTATCCGCGACACAGATACGCAGTATTTT
.,TRBV30,TRBJ1-5,.,CAWSVSRAGNQPQHF,TGTGCCTGGAGTGTCTCGAGGGCAGGCAATCAGCCCCAGCATTTT
.,TRBV30,TRBJ2-1,.,CAWDRSSYNEQFF,TGTGCCTGGGACAGGAGCTCCTACAATGAGCAGTTCTTC
TRBD1,TRBV6-6,TRBJ1-1,.,CASRQGEGEAFF,TGTGCCAGCCGACAGGGGGAGGGTGAAGCTTTCTTT
.,TRBV20-1,TRBJ2-7,.,CSAATGGEQYF,TGCAGTGCTGCGACAGGCGGCGAGCAGTACTTC
.,TRBV5-4,TRBJ1-4,.,CASSLAFSSEKLFF,TGTGCCAGCAGCTTGGCCTTTAGTAGTGAAAAACTGTTTTTT
TRBD2,TRBV9,TRBJ2-2,.,CASSVRRTSGNTGELFF,TGTGCCAGCAGCGTCCGTAGGACTAGCGGGAACACCGGGGAGCTGTTTTTT
.,TRBV18,TRBJ1-1,.,CASSPATVEAFF,TGTGCCAGCTCACCCGCGACAGTTGAAGCTTTCTTT
.,TRBV5-1,TRBJ1-1,.,CASSFEGVTEAFF,TGCGCCAGCAGCTTTGAGGGGGTCACTGAAGCTTTCTTT
TRBD1,TRBV2,TRBJ2-7,.,CASRAGTGLNEQYF,TGTGCCAGCAGAGCCGGGACAGGGCTCAACGAGCAGTACTTC
.,TRBV30,TRBJ1-2,.,CAWKHTGAYGYTF,TGTGCCTGGAAGCACACAGGCGCCTATGGCTACACCTTC
.,TRBV27,TRBJ1-2,.,CASRKRVANYGYTF,TGTGCCAGCAGGAAACGGGTGGCTAACTATGGCTACACCTTC
TRBD2,TRBV4-3,TRBJ2-7,.,CASSQTGGTYEQYF,TGCGCCAGCAGCCAAACGGGGGGGACCTACGAGCAGTACTTC
TRBD2,TRBV5-6,TRBJ2-1,.,CASRQAGGYNEQFF,TGTGCCAGCAGACAAGCGGGGGGGTACAATGAGCAGTTCTTC
TRBD1,TRBV11-3,TRBJ1-6,.,CASSETGTSPLHF,TGTGCCAGCAGCGAGACAGGGACTTCACCCCTCCACTTT
TRBD1,TRBV14,TRBJ2-1,.,CASSQDLWTGRHEQFF,TGTGCCAGCAGCCAAGATCTGTGGACAGGGAGGCATGAGCAGTTCTTC
.,TRBV27,TRBJ1-2,.,CASSLFAGSNYGYTF,TGTGCCAGCAGTTTATTTGCAGGATCAAACTATGGCTACACCTTC
.,TRBV29-1,TRBJ1-2,.,CSVYTFNYGYTF,TGCAGCGTTTACACCTTTAACTATGGCTACACCTTC
TRBD1,TRBV9,TRBJ2-2,.,CASTTGEYAGELFF,TGTGCCAGCACGACAGGGGAGTATGCCGGGGAGCTGTTTTTT
TRBD1,TRBV4-1,TRBJ2-7,.,CASSRLRQGGYYEQYF,TGCGCCAGCAGCCGCTTACGACAGGGCGGCTACTACGAGCAGTACTTC
TRBD2,TRBV15,TRBJ2-7,.,CATSRDRLAEGYF,TGTGCCACCAGCAGAGATAGACTAGCTGAGGGGTACTTC
.,TRBV4-1,TRBJ2-1,.,CASSHPHNPLAQESYNEQFF,TGCGCCAGCAGCCACCCCCACAACCCCCTAGCGCAAGAGTCCTACAATGAGCAGTTCTTC
TRBD1,TRBV2,TRBJ1-1,.,CASSYPDRGGVVLTEAFF,TGTGCCAGCAGTTACCCGGACAGGGGAGGTGTAGTGTTGACTGAAGCTTTCTTT
.,TRBV28,TRBJ1-2,.,CASTGGKGLRGYTF,TGTGCCAGCACCGGGGGTAAGGGTTTGCGTGGCTACACCTTC
.,TRBV30,TRBJ1-1,.,CAWRYSENTEAFF,TGTGCCTGGAGATACAGTGAGAACACTGAAGCTTTCTTT
.,TRBV19,TRBJ2-6,once,CASTHLDRADSGANVLTF,TGTGCCAGTACCCACCTCGACAGAGCCGACTCTGGGGCCAACGTCCTGACTTTC